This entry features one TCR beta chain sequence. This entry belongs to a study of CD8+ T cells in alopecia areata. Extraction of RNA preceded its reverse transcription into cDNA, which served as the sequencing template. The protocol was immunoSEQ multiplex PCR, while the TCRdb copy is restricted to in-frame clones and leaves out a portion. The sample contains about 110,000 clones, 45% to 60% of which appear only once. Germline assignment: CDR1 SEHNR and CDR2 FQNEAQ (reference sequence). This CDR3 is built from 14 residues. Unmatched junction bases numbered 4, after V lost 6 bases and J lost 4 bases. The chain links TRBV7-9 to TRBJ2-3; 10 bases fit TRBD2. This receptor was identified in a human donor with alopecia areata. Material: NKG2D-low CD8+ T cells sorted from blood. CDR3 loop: CASSGTSVSDTQYF. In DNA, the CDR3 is TGTGCCAGCAGTGGGACTAGCGTGTCAGATACGCAGTATTTT.